The rows below give T cell receptor beta chains drawn from one sample of a study of blood T cell repertoires in COVID-19. The method was immunoSEQ multiplex PCR; TCRdb's version includes in-frame clones alone and lacks a portion of them. This sample has 80,000 to 100,000 clones, with about 80% found just once. The sequenced sample consisted of peripheral blood. Receptors originate from a human donor in a cohort sampled during active COVID-19. Each CDR3 is given with its conserved first and last residue. The order of the fields is V gene, J gene, D gene, clone size, CDR3 protein, CDR3 DNA. The D gene is left open where the match is weak. Size is stated for part of the rows, as once, few or many counts, or as a class when the clone is expanded.

V: TRBV11-2; J: TRBJ2-7; D: TRBD2; size: .; CDR3: CASRKAGAYEQYF; DNA: TGTGCCAGCAGGAAAGCGGGGGCCTACGAGCAGTACTTC
V: TRBV6-5; J: TRBJ2-2; D: .; size: .; CDR3: CASSYLGARVTGELFF; DNA: TGTGCCAGCAGTTATCTGGGGGCGCGGGTCACCGGGGAGCTGTTTTTT
V: TRBV28; J: TRBJ2-7; D: .; size: .; CDR3: CAVGRRISYEQYF; DNA: TGTGCCGTGGGGCGGCGGATCTCCTACGAGCAGTACTTC
V: TRBV3-1/TRBV3-2; J: TRBJ1-6; D: .; size: .; CDR3: CASSQIVVGAIKSPLHF; DNA: TGTGCCAGCAGCCAGATCGTGGTAGGGGCGATTAAATCACCCCTCCACTTT
V: TRBV5-1; J: TRBJ2-3; D: .; size: .; CDR3: CASSTGRTDTQYF; DNA: TGCGCCAGCAGCACCGGGAGAACAGATACGCAGTATTTT
V: TRBV27; J: TRBJ1-1; D: TRBD1; size: .; CDR3: CASSFAQGGSEAFF; DNA: TGTGCCAGCAGTTTCGCACAGGGGGGTTCTGAAGCTTTCTTT
V: TRBV6-5; J: TRBJ2-5; D: TRBD2; size: once; CDR3: CASSYGGLDLPWAQYF; DNA: TGTGCCAGCAGCTACGGGGGACTAGATCTCCCGTGGGCCCAGTACTTC
V: TRBV23-1; J: TRBJ2-4; D: TRBD1; size: .; CDR3: CASSQSWQGATRENIQYF; DNA: TGCGCCAGCAGTCAATCGTGGCAGGGGGCGACCAGAGAAAACATTCAGTACTTC
V: TRBV3-1/TRBV3-2; J: TRBJ1-6; D: TRBD1; size: .; CDR3: CASSHGDRDNSPLHF; DNA: TGTGCCAGCAGCCACGGGGACAGGGACAATTCACCCCTCCACTTT
V: TRBV2; J: TRBJ1-2; D: TRBD1; size: .; CDR3: CASLGQRYGYTF; DNA: TGTGCCAGCCTGGGACAGCGCTATGGCTACACCTTC